The rows below give T cell receptor beta chains drawn from one sample of a study of T cells in localized non-small cell lung cancer. Generated by immunoSEQ multiplex PCR, the TCRdb table keeps only in-frame clones and is missing some. The data show approximately 5,900 clones, 20% to 25% seen once. Sequenced here: lung tumor tissue, sampled before any cancer treatment. Receptors were obtained from a female donor older than 55 with stage I lung adenocarcinoma. Both conserved end residues are part of each CDR3. A D gene is named only where the DNA matches it firmly. Clone size, where shown, is once, few, many, or a class for clones that have expanded.

>TRBV5-1|TRBJ2-7|NA|NA
TGCGCCAGCAGCCGTGGGGGATCCGGGAGCTACGAGCAGTACTTC
CASSRGGSGSYEQYF
>TRBV29-1|TRBJ2-1|TRBD1|NA
TGCAGCGGGGACAGTCAGTCCTACAATGAGCAGTTCTTC
CSGDSQSYNEQFF
>TRBV5-1|TRBJ2-2|TRBD1|NA
TGCGCCAGCAGCTTGGAACTCAGGGACAGGGGTAACCGAGCGAACACCGGGGAGCTGTTTTTT
CASSLELRDRGNRANTGELFF
>TRBV28|TRBJ2-3|TRBD1|NA
TGTGCCAGCAGTTTTATCGGACAGGGCACAGATACGCAGTATTTT
CASSFIGQGTDTQYF
>TRBV28|TRBJ1-2|NA|few
TGTGCCAGCACCGACCCAGACAGAGACTATGGCTACACCTTC
CASTDPDRDYGYTF
>TRBV14|TRBJ1-1|TRBD1|medium-sized
TGTGCCAGCAGAAAACAGGGGGAGAACACTGAAGCTTTCTTT
CASRKQGENTEAFF
>TRBV11-3|TRBJ2-7|NA|NA
TGTGCCAGCAGCTTAGGGCCCGGCAGGGTCCACGAGCAGTACTTC
CASSLGPGRVHEQYF
>TRBV4-1|TRBJ2-2|NA|medium-sized
TGCGCCAGCAGCCAAGGGGATGGCACCGGGGAGCTGTTTTTT
CASSQGDGTGELFF
>TRBV18|TRBJ2-7|TRBD2|NA
TGTGCCAGCCACGCGGGAGGCTCCTACGAGCAGTACTTC
CASHAGGSYEQYF
>TRBV6-8|TRBJ1-1|TRBD1|few
TGTGCCAGCAGGGACAGGGACACTGAAGCTTTCTTT
CASRDRDTEAFF
>TRBV29-1|TRBJ2-7|TRBD1|NA
TGCAGCGCTCAACAACAACGACAGGGTGACGAGCAGTACTTC
CSAQQQRQGDEQYF
>TRBV14|TRBJ2-5|NA|NA
TGTGCCAGCAGCCAAGATTGGGCTACCCGAGGGGCCCAGTACTTC
CASSQDWATRGAQYF
>TRBV4-1|TRBJ1-2|NA|NA
TGCGCCAGCAGCCAAGATGAGCTAGCAGTGCTAACCTATGGCTACACCTTC
CASSQDELAVLTYGYTF
>TRBV12-5|TRBJ1-2|TRBD1|few
TGTGCTAGTGGTCAACTTCCGGGACAGCCTGCTGGCTACACCTTC
CASGQLPGQPAGYTF
>TRBV28|TRBJ1-2|NA|NA
TGTGCCAGCACTAATCGGGGCAACTATGGCTACACCTTC
CASTNRGNYGYTF
>TRBV6-8|TRBJ1-1|NA|large
TGTGCCAGCAGAATACTTGGAACCCACACTGAAGCTTTCTTT
CASRILGTHTEAFF
>TRBV6-8|TRBJ1-5|NA|NA
TGTGCCAGCAGCGTCGACCCCAATCAGCCCCAGCATTTT
CASSVDPNQPQHF
>TRBV11-3|TRBJ2-4|NA|few
TGTGCCAGCAGCCCGTCTGCAGCCAAAAACATTCAGTACTTC
CASSPSAAKNIQYF
>TRBV19|TRBJ1-5|NA|NA
TGTGCCAGTAGTATGGGCGTCAATCAGCCCCAGCATTTT
CASSMGVNQPQHF
>TRBV6-8|TRBJ1-1|NA|NA
TGTGCCATCTCCCGGGGTGGTGCGGACACTGAAGCTTTCTTT
CAISRGGADTEAFF
>TRBV19|TRBJ2-1|NA|NA
TGTGCCAGTAGTCCGGACAGAGACCACAATGAGCAGTTCTTC
CASSPDRDHNEQFF
>TRBV9|TRBJ1-2|NA|medium-sized
TGTGCCAGCAGCCCCTCGACAGCCTACTATGGCTACACCTTC
CASSPSTAYYGYTF
>TRBV4-1|TRBJ1-1|NA|few
TGCGCCAGCAGCCAAGATGTGTGGGGTCCCACTGAAGCTTTCTTT
CASSQDVWGPTEAFF
>TRBV6-8|TRBJ1-1|TRBD1|few
TGTGCCAGCAGTTCGAGGACAGGGAACACTGAAGCTTTCTTT
CASSSRTGNTEAFF
>TRBV5-1|TRBJ2-1|NA|NA
TGCGCCAGCAGCTTGGAGTCTATAGCCTACAATGAGCAGTTCTTC
CASSLESIAYNEQFF
>TRBV11-3|TRBJ2-1|NA|NA
TGTGCCAGCAGCCGAGACCAAACATACAATGAGCAGTTCTTC
CASSRDQTYNEQFF
>TRBV2|TRBJ1-2|TRBD1|few
TGTGCCAGCAGGGGATTCACACAGGGGAACTATGGCTACACCTTC
CASRGFTQGNYGYTF
>TRBV11-3|TRBJ2-5|NA|many
TGTGCCAGCAGCTTAGAAACGGGGGCCGGAGGGTATCCGACCCAGTACTTC
CASSLETGAGGYPTQYF
>TRBV19|TRBJ2-7|TRBD2|NA
TGTGCCAGTAGTCAGGAGTTGGGACTAGCGGGAAACGAGCAGTACTTC
CASSQELGLAGNEQYF
>TRBV18|TRBJ1-5|TRBD1|NA
TGTGCCAGCTCAACGGGACAGGGACTGAGCCAGCCCCAGCATTTT
CASSTGQGLSQPQHF
>TRBV11-3|TRBJ1-4|NA|NA
TGTGCCAGCAGCTTAAATCCCGCGGGAGCCGATGAAAAACTGTTTTTT
CASSLNPAGADEKLFF
>TRBV18|TRBJ1-1|TRBD1|few
TGTGCCAGCTCACCGGGACAGGGGCTGGCTTTCTTT
CASSPGQGLAFF
>TRBV19|TRBJ1-2|NA|NA
TGTGCCAGTAGTATGCGCCCCTCCCTGGCGGGCTACACCTTC
CASSMRPSLAGYTF
>TRBV6-8|TRBJ2-1|NA|few
TGTGCCAGCAGTTACCAACAGGACTTAAATGAGCAGTTCTTC
CASSYQQDLNEQFF
>TRBV28|TRBJ2-7|NA|few
TGTGCCAGCGGGGAGGGGGACTACGAGCAGTACTTC
CASGEGDYEQYF
>TRBV30|TRBJ1-2|TRBD1|NA
TGTGCCTGGAGTCTGCTTGGGACAGCGCTCTATGGCTACACCTTC
CAWSLLGTALYGYTF
>TRBV6-8|TRBJ2-1|NA|medium-sized
TGTGCCAGCAGCACCCCGCCCGGTGAGCAGTTCTTC
CASSTPPGEQFF
>TRBV6-8|TRBJ2-3|NA|NA
TGTGCCAGCAGTGACCAAATGGACATCACAGATACGCAGTATTTT
CASSDQMDITDTQYF
>TRBV23-1|TRBJ1-1|TRBD1|few
TGCGCCAGCAGTTTCGGACAGGGCACTGAAGCTTTCTTT
CASSFGQGTEAFF
>TRBV6-8|TRBJ1-2|NA|many
TGTGCCAGCAGCGCCGGCAGATTTAGTGGCTACACCTTC
CASSAGRFSGYTF
>TRBV9|TRBJ1-1|NA|NA
TGTGCCAGCAGCGTAGACTCGGGTTTGGCTGAAGCTTTCTTT
CASSVDSGLAEAFF
>TRBV28|TRBJ1-5|NA|NA
TGTGCCAGCGCCGGGACGGGGAATGGGGGCAATCAGCCCCAGCATTTT
CASAGTGNGGNQPQHF
>TRBV10-1|TRBJ2-1|TRBD2|few
TGCGCCAGCAGCCTACTAGCGGGGGCCCCCAATGAGCAGTTCTTC
CASSLLAGAPNEQFF
>TRBV7-1|TRBJ2-7|NA|few
TGTGCCAGCAGCGCCGTTCGACCGGTCGGGCAGTACTTC
CASSAVRPVGQYF
>TRBV23-1|TRBJ2-1|NA|NA
TGCGCCAGCAGTCAATCGTGGCTAGTCCCCTACAATGAGCAGTTCTTC
CASSQSWLVPYNEQFF
>TRBV10-2|TRBJ2-3|NA|NA
TGCGCCAGCAGTGAGTCTTACAGGGAGACAGATACGCAGTATTTT
CASSESYRETDTQYF
>TRBV19|TRBJ1-1|NA|NA
TGTGCCAGTAGTCCTTTGGTGGGCGCTGAAGCTTTCTTT
CASSPLVGAEAFF
>TRBV18|TRBJ2-7|NA|NA
TGTGCCAGCTCACCTCCCCAGGGAGGTGGCTACGAGCAGTACTTC
CASSPPQGGGYEQYF
>TRBV28|TRBJ2-7|TRBD2|NA
TGTGCCAGCAGTTTCAGCGGGAGCTCCTACGAGCAGTACTTC
CASSFSGSSYEQYF
>TRBV23-1|TRBJ2-3|NA|NA
TGCGCCAGCAGCAATAACTTCGGAGATACGCAGTATTTT
CASSNNFGDTQYF
>TRBV29-1|TRBJ2-2|TRBD1|few
TGCAGCGTTAGGACAGGGGCGAACACCGGGGAGCTGTTTTTT
CSVRTGANTGELFF
>TRBV11-3|TRBJ2-7|TRBD2|few
TGTGCCAGCAGCTGGGGCCAACTAGCGGGAGGGCCGAGGGGCGAGCAGTACTTC
CASSWGQLAGGPRGEQYF
>TRBV6-8|TRBJ1-1|TRBD1|few
TGTGCCAGCAGTTACAGGACAGGGGTCACTGAAGCTTTCTTT
CASSYRTGVTEAFF
>TRBV30|TRBJ1-2|NA|NA
TGTGCCTGGGCGGCTGATGAGAGTGTTGGCTACACCTTC
CAWAADESVGYTF
>TRBV30|TRBJ1-5|TRBD1|NA
TGTGCCTGGAGCAAAGACAGGGGAGAACAGCCCCAGCATTTT
CAWSKDRGEQPQHF